Shown below are 27 T cell receptor beta chains from a single sample sequenced in a study of CD8 T cells in Susac syndrome. When the RNA was reverse transcribed, random hexamers were used with an input of roughly 0.5 to 1 ug. TCRdb re-derived calls from the immunoSEQ multiplex PCR reads in MiXCR, one entry per CDR3 protein. Among just over 300,000 distinct CDR3 sequences listed, 92% were seen once. Sequenced material: CD4+ T cells from PBMCs. Every receptor here comes from a human donor with multiple sclerosis.

The chain uses TRBV24-1 and TRBJ2-1; 10 bases are shared with TRBD1. This CDR3 comprises 15 residues. Looked up from germline, CDR1 is KGHDR and CDR2 is SFDVKD. The V segment lost 7 bases and the J segment 0 bases; nucleotides outside the gene matches: 2. The CDR3 DNA is TGTGCCACCAGGGGACAGGGGAGCTCCTACAATGAGCAGTTCTTC. It yields the protein CATRGQGSSYNEQFF.

J is TRBJ2-3 and V is TRBV20-1; the match to TRBD2 covers 8 bases. This CDR3 spans 16 amino acids. Germline trimming cut 5 bases from V and 1 base from J; bases unmatched to any gene: 11. Germline-derived CDR1 and CDR2 are DFQATT and SNEGSKA (reference sequence). In nucleotides, the CDR3 is TGCAGTGCTCCCCGGGGGGGAGGGCCTCGCACAGATACGCAGTATTTT. It specifies CSAPRGGGPRTDTQYF.

V is TRBV5-1 and J is TRBJ2-3, with D unclear. V gave up 4 bases and J gave up 3 bases, with 18 bases separating them. CDR1 is SGHRS and CDR2 is YFSETQ in the germline V gene. This CDR3 has 16 amino acids. DNA of the CDR3: TGCGCCAGCAGCGACGGCCTCGGCGGTGGGACAGATACGCAGTATTTT. Protein product: CASSDGLGGGTDTQYF. Full variable domain (rest looked up from reference TRBV5-1 and TRBJ2-3): KAGVTQTPRYLIKTRGQQVTLSCSPISGHRSVSWYQQTPGQGLQFLFEYFSETQRNKGNFPGRFSGRQFSNSRSEMNVSTLELGDSALYLCASSDGLGGGTDTQYFGPGTRLTVL.

V gene TRBV5-1 combines with J gene TRBJ2-7; a weak D match, TRBD1 (6 bases). CDR3 length equals 15 residues. Germline CDR1 and CDR2: SGHRS and YFSETQ. V was pared by 1 base and J by 2 bases, with 13 bases between. CDR3 sequence: CASSLNSGAAYEQYF. The CDR3 region has the DNA TGCGCCAGCAGCTTGAACTCAGGGGCCGCCTACGAGCAGTACTTC. The entire variable domain, with the rest obtained from reference TRBV5-1 and TRBJ2-7, is as follows: KAGVTQTPRYLIKTRGQQVTLSCSPISGHRSVSWYQQTPGQGLQFLFEYFSETQRNKGNFPGRFSGRQFSNSRSEMNVSTLELGDSALYLCASSLNSGAAYEQYFGPGTRLTVT.

The V and J genes are TRBV5-6 and TRBJ2-1, with a possible D match to TRBD1 (6 bases). The CDR3 is made up of 17 amino acids. CDR1 and CDR2 from the germline V gene are SGHDT and YYEEEE. The germline V and J ends were trimmed by 3 bases and 2 bases, with 18 bases remaining between them. In nucleotides, the CDR3 is TGTGCCAGCAGCTCGCGATGGGGGCATACCGCCTACAATGAGCAGTTCTTC. Protein product: CASSSRWGHTAYNEQFF.

The rearrangement uses TRBV7-8 and TRBJ1-1; tentative D call: TRBD1 (5 bases). Germline V gene lookup returns CDR1 SGHVS and CDR2 FQNEAQ. V was clipped by 5 bases and J by 5 bases, with 24 bases between them. This CDR3 has 17 residues. The CDR3 region is CASSDDNYLAGRTEAFF. CDR3 DNA: TGTGCCAGCAGCGATGATAACTACTTGGCAGGGCGGACTGAAGCTTTCTTT.

A remark on this clonotype: A read error may produce the germline difference seen at one junction end. The rearrangement joins TRBV29-1 to TRBJ1-5; D is ambiguous. From germline, CDR1 is SQVTM and CDR2 ANQGSEA. The CDR3 contains 13 residues. The CDR3 DNA is TGCAGCGTTGGATCGGATGGCAATCAGCCTCAGCATTTT. It encodes CSVGSDGNQPQHF.

V and J are TRBV20-1 and TRBJ1-5; unclear D gene. With 1 base removed from V and 3 bases from J, the gap between germline ends came to 10 bases. The CDR3 is 14 residues long. Per the germline V gene, CDR1 is DFQATT and CDR2 is SNEGSKA (reference sequence). The CDR3 reads CSARVSGINQPQHF. The CDR3 DNA reads as TGCAGTGCTAGAGTGTCTGGGATCAATCAGCCCCAGCATTTT.

The V gene is TRBV27, the J gene TRBJ1-5; no clear D gene. This CDR3 has 15 residues. V lost 2 bases to trimming and J lost 0 bases, with 8 bases between them. Germline CDR1 is MNHEY and CDR2 is SMNVEV (reference sequence). This CDR3 is CASSLSQYSNQPQHF. The DNA of the CDR3 is TGTGCCAGCAGTTTAAGCCAGTATAGCAATCAGCCCCAGCATTTT.

This chain uses TRBV12-3 or TRBV12-4 with TRBJ1-1, with a weak D call TRBD1 (6 bases). CDR3 length: 14 amino acids. V lost 7 bases to trimming and J lost 1 base, with 13 bases between them. The CDR3 loop is CASNLDRGNTEAFF. DNA of the CDR3: TGTGCCAGCAACCTGGACAGAGGGAACACTGAAGCTTTCTTT.

The V and J genes are TRBV6-5 and TRBJ1-2; no definite D call. The CDR3 sequence is 16 residues long. V dropped 0 bases and J dropped 6 bases, with 17 bases sitting between them. Germline loops: CDR1 MNHEY, CDR2 SVGAGI. The CDR3 bases are TGTGCCAGCAGTTACTCGATCGGGGAGGCTAGGAATGGCTACACCTTC. Protein product: CASSYSIGEARNGYTF.

This clonotype was seen once. The rearrangement uses TRBV20-1 and TRBJ2-3, with 9 bases matching TRBD2. Unmatched junction bases numbered 5, after V lost 0 bases and J lost 4 bases. CDR1 is DFQATT, CDR2 SNEGSKA, per germline (reference sequence). The CDR3 contains 15 residues. CDR3 loop: CSARDRLAGSDTQYF. In DNA form, the CDR3 reads TGCAGTGCTAGAGATCGCCTAGCGGGGTCAGATACGCAGTATTTT.

The CDR3 DNA follows: TGCAGTGCTAGACCGGGGACTAGTTACACAGATACGCAGTATTTT. Protein sequence: CSARPGTSYTDTQYF. The rearrangement joins TRBV20-1 to TRBJ2-3; the match to TRBD2 covers 8 bases. Germline CDR1 and CDR2: DFQATT and SNEGSKA (reference sequence). After removal of 2 bases from V and 2 bases from J, the junction contained 6 bases not matched to a gene. CDR3 length: 15 residues.

J is TRBJ1-1 and V is TRBV5-6, with D unresolved. The CDR3 is 15 residues long. Germline V gene sequence: CDR1 SGHDT, CDR2 YYEEEE. V lost 3 bases to trimming and J lost 3 bases, with 15 bases between them. This CDR3 reads CASSWTAKGYTEAFF. The DNA of the CDR3 is TGTGCCAGCAGCTGGACGGCAAAAGGGTACACTGAAGCTTTCTTT.

Remarks on this clonotype: The germline gene is not matched at one end of the junction; a read error may be the cause. The chain joins TRBV4-1 to TRBJ2-7, with 15 bases that match TRBD2. Germline V gives CDR1 MGHRA, CDR2 YSYEKL. This CDR3 has 16 residues. In DNA, the CDR3 is TGCGCCAGCAGCCAAACCGCGGCGGGACTAGCGGGAGGCCAGGACTTC. It translates to CASSQTAAGLAGGQDF.

Here the CDR3 reads CSVQTTGTNAYEQYF. The CDR3 DNA reads as TGCAGCGTACAAACTACCGGGACTAACGCCTACGAGCAGTACTTC. The chain recombines TRBV29-1 with TRBJ2-7; TRBD2 matches 7 bases. Germline-derived CDR1 and CDR2 are SQVTM and ANQGSEA. CDR3 length: 15 amino acids. The trim removed 6 bases at V and 2 bases at J, leaving 13 bases unmatched.

The rearrangement links TRBV14 to TRBJ1-1; D is unresolved. The CDR3 length is 13 residues. V gave up 2 bases and J gave up 1 base, with 5 bases separating them. Germline CDR1 and CDR2: SGHDN and FVKESK. DNA for the CDR3: TGTGCCAGCAGCCAATCTAAGAACACTGAAGCTTTCTTT. Translation: CASSQSKNTEAFF.

This sequence joins TRBV7-6 and TRBJ2-7; possible D gene TRBD2, 6 bases. V gave up 1 base and J gave up 5 bases, with 18 bases separating them. This CDR3 has 16 amino acids. Per germline, CDR1 SGHVS and CDR2 FNYEAQ. CDR3 amino acids: CASSLEGRGSVHEQYF. The CDR3 DNA sequence: TGTGCCAGCAGCTTAGAGGGGCGGGGATCCGTCCACGAGCAGTACTTC. Drawing the rest from reference TRBV7-6 and TRBJ2-7, the complete variable domain is GAGVSQSPRYKVTKRGQDVALRCDPISGHVSLYWYRQALGQGPEFLTYFNYEAQQDKSGLPNDRFSAERPEGSISTLTIQRTEQRDSAMYRCASSLEGRGSVHEQYFGPGTRLTVT.

The rearrangement links TRBV20-1 to TRBJ2-2; 10 bases agree with TRBD2. Trimming cost V 2 bases and J 1 base; bases outside gene matches: 4. Per germline, CDR1 DFQATT and CDR2 SNEGSKA (reference sequence). There are 16 residues in the CDR3. CDR3 DNA sequence: TGCAGTGCTAGACCCCGGACTAGCGGGAACACCGGGGAGCTGTTTTTT. This translates into CSARPRTSGNTGELFF.

This rearrangement joins TRBV6-5 to TRBJ1-1; D gene uncertain. CDR1 and CDR2 (germline): MNHEY, SVGAGI. Between the trimmed V and J ends, which lost 0 bases and 3 bases, there was a span of 8 bases. The CDR3 loop spans 14 amino acids. Here the CDR3 DNA reads TGTGCCAGCAGTTACTCGGTGGACTACACTGAAGCTTTCTTT. The encoded protein is CASSYSVDYTEAFF.

CDR3 sequence reads: CASSSTGGAVPGGTEAFF. The CDR3 DNA is TGTGCCAGCAGCTCCACAGGGGGCGCGGTCCCCGGGGGCACTGAAGCTTTCTTT. This chain uses TRBV7-9 with TRBJ1-1, with TRBD1 matching over 9 bases. Germline V lookup: CDR1 SEHNR, CDR2 FQNEAQ (reference sequence). The CDR3 loop spans 18 amino acids. V shed 4 bases, J shed 4 bases, and the junction held 16 bases outside the gene matches. The full variable domain, its missing parts supplied by reference TRBV7-9 and TRBJ1-1, is DTGVSQNPRHKITKRGQNVTFRCDPISEHNRLYWYRQTLGQGPEFLTYFQNEAQLEKSRLLSDRFSAERPKGSFSTLEIQRTEQGDSAMYLCASSSTGGAVPGGTEAFFGQGTRLTVV.

The rearrangement uses TRBV20-1 and TRBJ1-2; D remains unclear. Germline V lookup: CDR1 DFQATT, CDR2 SNEGSKA (reference sequence). CDR3 length: 12 amino acids. Trimming left V 6 bases short and J 4 bases short, with 12 bases between. The CDR3, as DNA: TGCAGTGCCAGACCTCAGAGCTATGGCTACACCTTC. Protein: CSARPQSYGYTF.

V and J are TRBV12-3 or TRBV12-4 and TRBJ2-5; D unresolved. Trimming removed 10 bases at V and 9 bases at J, with 24 bases between. This CDR3 has 14 residues. The chain's CDR3 is CAINSPGAPRPQYF. In DNA form, the CDR3 reads TGTGCCATCAACTCCCCCGGCGCACCTCGGCCCCAGTACTTC.

The J gene is TRBJ1-1, the V gene TRBV30; D is uncertain. This CDR3 has 14 amino acids. Trimming took 0 bases from V and 1 from J, leaving 9 bases between them. CDR1 and CDR2 from the germline V gene are GTSNPN and SVGIG (reference sequence). CDR3 region: CAWSVAARNTEAFF. The CDR3 DNA follows: TGTGCCTGGAGTGTAGCGGCGAGGAACACTGAAGCTTTCTTT.

The rearrangement uses TRBV10-2 and TRBJ1-2, with D tentatively TRBD1 (6 bases). Germline CDR1 WSHSY, CDR2 SAAADI. This CDR3 is 13 amino acids long. V gave up 0 bases and J gave up 8 bases, with 10 bases separating them. In nucleotides, the CDR3 is TGCGCCAGCAGTGAGTCGGGGGCGCAAGGCTACACCTTC. Protein sequence: CASSESGAQGYTF.

This rearrangement joins TRBV2 to TRBJ2-2; D remains ambiguous. This CDR3 is 13 amino acids long. Per the germline V gene, CDR1 is SNHLY and CDR2 is FYNNEI. V lost 5 bases and J 5 bases, leaving 9 bases between the germline ends. CDR3 region: CASSPPTTGELFF. CDR3 bases: TGTGCCAGCAGTCCCCCTACGACCGGGGAGCTGTTTTTT.

The chain is built from TRBV7-3 and TRBJ1-1; maybe TRBD1 (6 bases). V was pared by 1 base and J by 5 bases, with 11 bases between. This CDR3 contains 14 residues. Germline V gene data show CDR1 as SGHTA and CDR2 as FQGTGA. In DNA form, the CDR3 reads TGTGCCAGCAGCTTAAACAGGGCAGGAACTGAAGCTTTCTTT. Translated: CASSLNRAGTEAFF.